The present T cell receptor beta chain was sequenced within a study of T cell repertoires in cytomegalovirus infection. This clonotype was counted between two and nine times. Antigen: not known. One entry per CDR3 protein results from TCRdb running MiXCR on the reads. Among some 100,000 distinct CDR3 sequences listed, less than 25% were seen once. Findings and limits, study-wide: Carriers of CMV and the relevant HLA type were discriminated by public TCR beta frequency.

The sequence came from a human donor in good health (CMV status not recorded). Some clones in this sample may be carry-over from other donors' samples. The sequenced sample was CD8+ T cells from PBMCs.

As DNA, the CDR3 is TGTGCCAGCAGCCGGGCGGGAGGGGGCACAGATACGCAGTATTTT. Its translation is CASSRAGGGTDTQYF. V and J are TRBV11-2 and TRBJ2-3; TRBD2 aligns across 9 bases. V lost 5 bases, J lost 1 base, and 4 bases stayed unmatched. The length of the CDR3 is 15 residues. Germline values: CDR1 SGHAT, CDR2 FQNNGV.